One and the same sample provided the 10 T cell receptor beta chains below, sequenced in a study of glioma-infiltrating T cells. Using RNA template, CDR3s of TCR alpha and beta were amplified with iRepertoire arm-PCR. TCRdb reanalysed the multiplex PCR reads using MiXCR and keeps one entry per CDR3 protein. The table includes a few hundred thousand distinct CDR3 sequences, around 45% detected once. The source material was glioma tissue, nonneoplastic brain tissue, or PBMCs (not recorded which). All receptors derive from a human donor with low-grade glioma or glioblastoma, undergoing nonglioma brain surgery, or in good health (not recorded which).

The V call is TRBV4-3, the J call TRBJ2-7; D remains ambiguous. V was cut by 0 bases and J by 0 bases, with 6 bases left in between. The CDR3 has 14 residues. The germline V gene has CDR1 LGHNA and CDR2 YSLEER. This CDR3 reads CASSQDAVSYEQYF. CDR3 coding DNA: TGCGCCAGCAGCCAAGATGCAGTCTCCTACGAGCAGTACTTC.

Remarks on this clonotype: A much larger clone lies a single base off, so this may be a read error. The V gene is TRBV6-2 or TRBV6-3, the J gene TRBJ2-5; D perhaps matches TRBD2 (5 bases). Germline values: CDR1 MNHEY, CDR2 SVGEGT. This CDR3 spans 12 amino acids. CDR3 bases: TGTGCCAGCGGGAGAGCATTAGAGACCAAGTACTTC. It is translated as CASGRALETKYF.

This rearrangement joins TRBV7-3 to TRBJ2-1; D unclear. Germline V gene sequence: CDR1 SGHTA, CDR2 FQGTGA. V lost 0 bases and J 5 bases, leaving 11 bases between the germline ends. The CDR3 is 15 amino acids. CDR3 bases: TGTGCCAGCAGCTTAACAGGGCGGAAAAACAATGAGCAGTTCTTC. Translating gives CASSLTGRKNNEQFF. The complete variable domain, with remaining parts taken from reference TRBV7-3 and TRBJ2-1, reads GAGVSQTPSNKVTEKGKYVELRCDPISGHTALYWYRQSLGQGPEFLIYFQGTGAADDSGLPNDRFFAVRPEGSVSTLKIQRTERGDSAVYLCASSLTGRKNNEQFFGPGTRLTVL.

J is TRBJ1-1 and V is TRBV19, with 7 bases identical to TRBD1. The CDR3 extends over 15 amino acids. After removal of 7 bases from V and 6 bases from J, the junction contained 14 bases not matched to a gene. Per the germline V gene, CDR1 is LNHDA and CDR2 is SQIVND (reference sequence). The CDR3 DNA reads as TGTGCCAGTAAGGAACAGGGGAGGACGGTCGCTGAAGCTTTCTTT. This translates into CASKEQGRTVAEAFF. The complete variable domain, with remaining parts taken from reference TRBV19 and TRBJ1-1, reads DGGITQSPKYLFRKEGQNVTLSCEQNLNHDAMYWYRQDPGQGLRLIYYSQIVNDFQKGDIAEGYSVSREKKESFPLTVTSAQKNPTAFYLCASKEQGRTVAEAFFGQGTRLTVV.

V and J are TRBV6-4 and TRBJ2-3, with TRBD1 matching 10 bases. Trimming at V came to 11 bases and at J to 3 bases, leaving 5 bases not matched to a gene. The CDR3 loop spans 13 amino acids. In germline, CDR1 is MRHNA, CDR2 SNTAGT. The CDR3 reads CAAEGQGTDTQYF. CDR3 DNA sequence: TGTGCCGCGGAGGGACAGGGGACAGATACGCAGTATTTT.

The chain employs TRBV2 and TRBJ2-3, with 7 bases matching TRBD2. The germline CDR1 and CDR2 sequences are SNHLY and FYNNEI. J was trimmed by 4 bases and V by 1 base; bases with no gene match: 5. The CDR3 consists of 15 residues. The CDR3 DNA reads TGTGCCAGCAGTGAAGAGGCCGCGGGGGCAGATACGCAGTATTTT. Amino acid sequence: CASSEEAAGADTQYF. Drawing the rest from reference TRBV2 and TRBJ2-3, the complete variable domain is EPEVTQTPSHQVTQMGQEVILRCVPISNHLYFYWYRQILGQKVEFLVSFYNNEISEKSEIFDDQFSVERPDGSNFTLKIRSTKLEDSAMYFCASSEEAAGADTQYFGPGTRLTVL.

Concerning this clonotype itself: One end of the junction does not line up with germline, which may come from a read error. V and J are TRBV27 and TRBJ1-1; no definite D call. CDR3 size: 13 residues. The germline V gene has CDR1 MNHEY and CDR2 SMNVEV (reference sequence). CDR3 bases: TGTGCCAGAAGTTTGGGAGTGAACACTGAAGCTTTCTTT. Translated: CARSLGVNTEAFF.

The CDR3, as DNA: TGCAGCGTTGAAACGGGCCTGAACACTGAAGCTTTCTTT. It specifies CSVETGLNTEAFF. The gene calls are TRBV29-1 and TRBJ1-1; unclear D gene. Trimming left V 2 bases short and J 0 bases short, with 7 bases between. Germline loops: CDR1 SQVTM, CDR2 ANQGSEA. The CDR3 runs to 13 residues.

The genes are TRBV5-1 and TRBJ1-1, with D hard to call. This CDR3 is 13 amino acids long. CDR1 and CDR2 (germline): SGHRS, YFSETQ. The germline V and J ends were trimmed by 4 bases and 4 bases, with 11 bases remaining between them. This CDR3 reads CASSLDGSTEAFF. CDR3 coding DNA: TGCGCCAGCAGCCTGGACGGATCCACTGAAGCTTTCTTT.

The V and J genes are TRBV5-1 and TRBJ2-3; 9 bases align to TRBD1. The CDR3 is 17 residues long. The V and J ends lost 5 bases and 2 bases, in that order; junction bases with no gene match: 12. Germline V gives CDR1 SGHRS, CDR2 YFSETQ. CDR3: CASRQIPGQGYTDTQYF. The CDR3, as DNA: TGCGCCAGCAGGCAAATCCCGGGACAGGGATACACAGATACGCAGTATTTT.